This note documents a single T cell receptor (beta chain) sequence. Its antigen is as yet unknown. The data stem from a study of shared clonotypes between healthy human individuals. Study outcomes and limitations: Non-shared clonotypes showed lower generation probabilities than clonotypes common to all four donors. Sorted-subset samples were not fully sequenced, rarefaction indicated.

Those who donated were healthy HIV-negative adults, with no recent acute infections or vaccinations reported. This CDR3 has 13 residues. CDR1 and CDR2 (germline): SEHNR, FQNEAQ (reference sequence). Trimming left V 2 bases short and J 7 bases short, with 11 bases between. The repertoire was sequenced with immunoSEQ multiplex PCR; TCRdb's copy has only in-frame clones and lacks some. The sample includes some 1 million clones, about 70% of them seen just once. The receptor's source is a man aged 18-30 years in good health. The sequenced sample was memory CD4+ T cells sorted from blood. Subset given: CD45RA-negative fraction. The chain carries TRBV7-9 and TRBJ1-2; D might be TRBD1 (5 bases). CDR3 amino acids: CASSLTQVAGYTF. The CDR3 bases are TGTGCCAGCAGCTTAACACAGGTGGCTGGCTACACCTTC.